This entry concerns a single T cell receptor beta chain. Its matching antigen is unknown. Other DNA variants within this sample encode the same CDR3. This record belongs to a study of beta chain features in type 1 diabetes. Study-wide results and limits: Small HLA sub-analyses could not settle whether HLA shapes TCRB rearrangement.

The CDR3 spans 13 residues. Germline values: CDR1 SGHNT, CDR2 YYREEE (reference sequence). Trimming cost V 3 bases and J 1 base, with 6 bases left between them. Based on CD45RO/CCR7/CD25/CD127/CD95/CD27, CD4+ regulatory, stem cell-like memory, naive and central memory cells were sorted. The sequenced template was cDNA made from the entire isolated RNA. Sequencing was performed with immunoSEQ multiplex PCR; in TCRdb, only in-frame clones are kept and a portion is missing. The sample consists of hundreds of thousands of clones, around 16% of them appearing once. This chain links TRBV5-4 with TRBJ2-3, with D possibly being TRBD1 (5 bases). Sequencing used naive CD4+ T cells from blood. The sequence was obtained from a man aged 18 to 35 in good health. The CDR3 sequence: CASSWGGTDTQYF. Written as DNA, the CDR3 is TGTGCCAGCAGCTGGGGCGGCACAGATACGCAGTATTTT.